This passage covers 3 T cell receptor beta chains from one sample sequenced in a study of T cells in tuberculosis. Thawed, overnight-rested PBMC were stained with GMM-loaded CD1B tetramer, viability dye and anti-CD3, then sorted. The CD1B tetramers carried C32 glucose monomycolate purified from Rhodococcus equi. Here immunoSEQ multiplex PCR was the method, and the copy in TCRdb shows in-frame clones only, minus some. This sample has 50,000 or so clones, with over 75% found just once. Material for sequencing was CD1b-GMM tetramer-negative cells sorted from PBMCs. The receptors were sampled from an adult woman with latent tuberculosis.

The gene calls are TRBV28 and TRBJ1-2; D perhaps matches TRBD1 (6 bases). The CDR3 totals 11 residues. The V gene lost 5 bases and the J gene lost 5 bases, with 6 bases spanning the gap. Germline values: CDR1 MDHEN, CDR2 SYDVKM. Here the CDR3 DNA reads TGTGCCAGCAGTCAGGGGTATGGCTACACCTTC. The encoded protein is CASSQGYGYTF.

V is TRBV7-8 and J is TRBJ2-1; TRBD1 matches at 10 bases. J lost 6 bases, V lost 5 bases, and 7 bases had no gene match. CDR3 length: 15 residues. Germline CDR1 SGHVS, CDR2 FQNEAQ. The CDR3 DNA sequence: TGTGCCAGCAGCACACGACAGGGGGCGGGCAATGAGCAGTTCTTC. It encodes CASSTRQGAGNEQFF. The whole variable domain, filled in from reference TRBV7-8 and TRBJ2-1, reads GAGVSQSPRYKVAKRGQDVALRCDPISGHVSLFWYQQALGQGPEFLTYFQNEAQLDKSGLPSDRFFAERPEGSVSTLKIQRTQQEDSAVYLCASSTRQGAGNEQFFGPGTRLTVL.

This chain uses TRBV7-2 with TRBJ2-4; no firm D call. Germline CDR1 is SGHTA and CDR2 is FQGNSA. The CDR3 extends over 17 amino acids. V lost 5 bases and J lost 0, with 17 bases in between. CDR3 sequence: CASSLPRERIAKNIQYF. In nucleotides, the CDR3 is TGTGCCAGCAGCCTGCCGCGCGAGAGAATAGCCAAAAACATTCAGTACTTC. The full variable domain, its missing parts supplied by reference TRBV7-2 and TRBJ2-4, is GAGVSQSPSNKVTEKGKDVELRCDPISGHTALYWYRQSLGQGLEFLIYFQGNSAPDKSGLPSDRFSAERTGGSVSTLTIQRTQQEDSAVYLCASSLPRERIAKNIQYFGAGTRLSVL.